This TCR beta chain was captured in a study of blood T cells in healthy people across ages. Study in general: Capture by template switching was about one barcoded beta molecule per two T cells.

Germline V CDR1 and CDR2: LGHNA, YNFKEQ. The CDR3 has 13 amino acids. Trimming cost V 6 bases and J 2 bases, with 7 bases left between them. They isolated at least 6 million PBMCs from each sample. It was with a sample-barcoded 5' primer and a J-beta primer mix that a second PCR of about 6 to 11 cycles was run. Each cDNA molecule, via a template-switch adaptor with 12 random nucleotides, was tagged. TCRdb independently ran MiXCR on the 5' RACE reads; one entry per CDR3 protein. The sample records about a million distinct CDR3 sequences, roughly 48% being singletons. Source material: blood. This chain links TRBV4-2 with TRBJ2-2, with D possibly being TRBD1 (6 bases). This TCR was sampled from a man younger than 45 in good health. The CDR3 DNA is TGTGCCAGCAGGGACAGCAACACCGGGGAGCTGTTTTTT. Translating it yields CASRDSNTGELFF.